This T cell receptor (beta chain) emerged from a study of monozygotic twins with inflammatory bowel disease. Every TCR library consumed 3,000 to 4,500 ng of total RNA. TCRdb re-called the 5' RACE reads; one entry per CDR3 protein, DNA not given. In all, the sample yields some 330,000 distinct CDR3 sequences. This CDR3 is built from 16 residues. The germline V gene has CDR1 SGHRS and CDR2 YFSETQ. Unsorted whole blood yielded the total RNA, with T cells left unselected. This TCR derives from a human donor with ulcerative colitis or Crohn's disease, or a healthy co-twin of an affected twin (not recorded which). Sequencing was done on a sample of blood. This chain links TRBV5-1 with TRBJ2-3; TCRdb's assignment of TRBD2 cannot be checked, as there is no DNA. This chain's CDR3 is CASSFSSPQSTDTQYF.